The source of this T cell receptor beta chain is a study of cytomegalovirus exposure and HLA in healthy donors. Primers: 60 Vbeta forward and 13 Jbeta reverse. Using immunoSEQ multiplex PCR, the repertoire was profiled, and TCRdb retains in-frame clones only, with some absent. The repertoire holds 150,000 to 180,000 clones, with approximately 80% as singletons. The sequence came from a woman between 35 and 50 years old in good health and CMV-seropositive. The sample was PBMCs.

DNA for the CDR3: TGTGCCAGCAGCGTAGGCAGGGGGGTTTCTGATGAGCAGTTCTTC. Translated: CASSVGRGVSDEQFF. The chain combines TRBV9 with TRBJ2-1; a weak D match, TRBD1 (7 bases). Germline V gives CDR1 SGDLS, CDR2 YYNGEE. CDR3 size: 15 residues. With 0 bases removed from V and 8 bases from J, the gap between germline ends came to 15 bases.